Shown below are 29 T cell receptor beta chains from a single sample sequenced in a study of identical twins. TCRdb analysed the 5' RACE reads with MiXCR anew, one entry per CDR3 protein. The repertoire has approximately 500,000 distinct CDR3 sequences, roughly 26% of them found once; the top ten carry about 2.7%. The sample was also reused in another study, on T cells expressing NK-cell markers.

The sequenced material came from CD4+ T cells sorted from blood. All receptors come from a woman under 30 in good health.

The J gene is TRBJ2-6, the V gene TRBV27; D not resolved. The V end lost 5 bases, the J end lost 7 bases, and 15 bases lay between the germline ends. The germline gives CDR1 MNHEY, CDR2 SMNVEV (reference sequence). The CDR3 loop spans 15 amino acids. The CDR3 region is CASSPLGRGANVLTF. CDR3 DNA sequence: TGTGCCAGCAGTCCCCTCGGTCGAGGAGCCAACGTCCTGACTTTC.

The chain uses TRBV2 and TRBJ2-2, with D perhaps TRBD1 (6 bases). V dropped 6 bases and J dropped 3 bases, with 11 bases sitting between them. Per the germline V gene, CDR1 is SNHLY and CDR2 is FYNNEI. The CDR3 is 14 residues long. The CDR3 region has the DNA TGTGCCAGCAGGGACAGACCCTACACCGGGGAGCTGTTTTTT. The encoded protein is CASRDRPYTGELFF.

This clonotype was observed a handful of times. The CDR3 sequence: CASSLEAVEQFF. CDR3 DNA sequence: TGTGCCAGCAGCTTAGAAGCGGTTGAGCAGTTCTTC. V and J are TRBV7-2 and TRBJ2-1, with a weak D call TRBD2 (5 bases). This CDR3 has 12 residues. Per the germline V gene, CDR1 is SGHTA and CDR2 is FQGNSA. Trimming cost V 1 base and J 9 bases, with 7 bases left between them.

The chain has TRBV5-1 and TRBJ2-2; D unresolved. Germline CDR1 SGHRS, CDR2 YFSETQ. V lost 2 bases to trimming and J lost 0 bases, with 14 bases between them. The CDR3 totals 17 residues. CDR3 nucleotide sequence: TGCGCCAGCAGCTTCCCCCCGGGCAACGCGAACACCGGGGAGCTGTTTTTT. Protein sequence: CASSFPPGNANTGELFF.

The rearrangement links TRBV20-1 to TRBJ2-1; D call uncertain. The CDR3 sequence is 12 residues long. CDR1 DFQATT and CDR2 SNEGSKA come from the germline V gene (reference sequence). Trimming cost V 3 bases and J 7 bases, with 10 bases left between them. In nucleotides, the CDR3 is TGCAGTGCTAGCCGGAGAGAGAATGAGCAGTTCTTC. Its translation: CSASRRENEQFF.

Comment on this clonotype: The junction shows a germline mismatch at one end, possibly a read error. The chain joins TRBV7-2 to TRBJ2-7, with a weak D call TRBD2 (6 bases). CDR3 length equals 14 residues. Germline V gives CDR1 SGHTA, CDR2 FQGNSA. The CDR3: CASSLGGTSYEQYF. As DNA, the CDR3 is TGTGCCAGCAGCTTGGGCGGGACCTCCTATGAGCAGTACTTC.

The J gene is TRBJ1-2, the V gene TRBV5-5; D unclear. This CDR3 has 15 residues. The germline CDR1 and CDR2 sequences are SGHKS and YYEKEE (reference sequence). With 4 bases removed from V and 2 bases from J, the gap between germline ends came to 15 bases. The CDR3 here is CASSLDPGPNYGYTF. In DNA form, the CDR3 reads TGTGCCAGCAGCCTAGATCCTGGGCCCAACTATGGCTACACCTTC.

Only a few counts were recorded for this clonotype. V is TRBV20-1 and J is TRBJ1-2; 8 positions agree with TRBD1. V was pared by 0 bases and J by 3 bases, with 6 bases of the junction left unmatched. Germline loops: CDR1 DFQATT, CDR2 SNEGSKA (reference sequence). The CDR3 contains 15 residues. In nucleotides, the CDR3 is TGCAGTGCTAGAGATAGGCAGGGGGCATACTATGGCTACACCTTC. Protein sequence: CSARDRQGAYYGYTF.

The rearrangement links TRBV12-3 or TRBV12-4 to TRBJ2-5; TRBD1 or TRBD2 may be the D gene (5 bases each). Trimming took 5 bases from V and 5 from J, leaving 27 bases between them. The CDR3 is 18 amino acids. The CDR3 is CASSRTVGTAEGSETQYF. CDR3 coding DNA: TGTGCCAGCAGTCGGACCGTCGGGACGGCCGAGGGTTCGGAGACCCAGTACTTC.

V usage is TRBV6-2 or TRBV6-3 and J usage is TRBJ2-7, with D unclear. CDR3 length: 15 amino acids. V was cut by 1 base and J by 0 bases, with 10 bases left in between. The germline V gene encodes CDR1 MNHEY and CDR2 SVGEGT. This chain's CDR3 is CASSYFGRSSYEQYF. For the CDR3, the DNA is TGTGCCAGCAGTTACTTTGGCCGGAGCTCCTACGAGCAGTACTTC.

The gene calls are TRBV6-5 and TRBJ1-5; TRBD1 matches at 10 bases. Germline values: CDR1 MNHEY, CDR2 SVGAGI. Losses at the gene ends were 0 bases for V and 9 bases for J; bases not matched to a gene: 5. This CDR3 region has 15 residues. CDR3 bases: TGTGCCAGCAGTTACTCGGACAGGGGGATCGGGCCCCAGCATTTT. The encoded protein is CASSYSDRGIGPQHF.

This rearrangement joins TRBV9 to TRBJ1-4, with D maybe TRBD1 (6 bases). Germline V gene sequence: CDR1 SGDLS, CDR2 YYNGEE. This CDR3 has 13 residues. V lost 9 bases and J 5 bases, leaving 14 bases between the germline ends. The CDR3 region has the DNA TGTGCCACTAAGGACAGCTACAATGAAAAACTGTTTTTT. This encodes CATKDSYNEKLFF.

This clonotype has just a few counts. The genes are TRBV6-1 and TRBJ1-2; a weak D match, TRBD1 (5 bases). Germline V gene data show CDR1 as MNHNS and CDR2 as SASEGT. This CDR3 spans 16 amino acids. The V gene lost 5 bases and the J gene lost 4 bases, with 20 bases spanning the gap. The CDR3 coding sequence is TGTGCCAGCAGTCGTCCCGGGACCTCTAGCCCCTATGGCTACACCTTC. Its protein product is CASSRPGTSSPYGYTF.

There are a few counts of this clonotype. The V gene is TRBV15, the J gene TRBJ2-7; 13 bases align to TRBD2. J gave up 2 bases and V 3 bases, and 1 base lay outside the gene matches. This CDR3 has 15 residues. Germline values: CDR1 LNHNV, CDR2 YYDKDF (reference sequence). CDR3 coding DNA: TGTGCCACCAGCAGGGGGACTAGCGGGACCTACGAGCAGTACTTC. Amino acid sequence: CATSRGTSGTYEQYF.

Here the CDR3 reads CAISGQLNQPQHF. The CDR3 nucleotides are TGTGCCATCAGTGGGCAACTTAATCAGCCCCAGCATTTT. V gene TRBV10-3 combines with J gene TRBJ1-5; D is unresolved. Between the trimmed V and J ends, which lost 4 bases and 4 bases, there was a span of 8 bases. Germline V gives CDR1 ENHRY, CDR2 SYGVKD. This CDR3 comprises 13 residues.

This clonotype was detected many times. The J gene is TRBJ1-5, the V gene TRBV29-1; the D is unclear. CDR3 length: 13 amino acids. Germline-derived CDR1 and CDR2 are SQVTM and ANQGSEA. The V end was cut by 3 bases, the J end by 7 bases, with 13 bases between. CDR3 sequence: CSVEAGRDQPQHF. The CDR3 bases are TGCAGCGTTGAGGCTGGGCGCGACCAGCCCCAGCATTTT.

The CDR3 region is CAIKSGGPADTQYF. The CDR3 region has the DNA TGTGCCATCAAGTCGGGAGGGCCCGCAGATACGCAGTATTTT. This chain connects TRBV10-3 to TRBJ2-3; 8 bases are shared with TRBD2. Germline V lookup: CDR1 ENHRY, CDR2 SYGVKD. J was trimmed by 4 bases and V by 7 bases; bases with no gene match: 7. The CDR3 is made up of 14 amino acids.

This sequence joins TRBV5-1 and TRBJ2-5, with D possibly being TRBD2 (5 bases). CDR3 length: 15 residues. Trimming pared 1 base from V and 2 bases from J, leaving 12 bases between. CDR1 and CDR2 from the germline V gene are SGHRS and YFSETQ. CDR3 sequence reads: CASSLLGLTQETQYF. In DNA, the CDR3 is TGCGCCAGCAGCTTGTTAGGACTGACTCAAGAGACCCAGTACTTC.

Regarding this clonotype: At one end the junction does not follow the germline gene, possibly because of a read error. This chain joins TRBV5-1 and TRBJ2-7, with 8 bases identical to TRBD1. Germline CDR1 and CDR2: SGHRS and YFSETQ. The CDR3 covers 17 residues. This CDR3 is CASGLAQGQAGSYEQYF. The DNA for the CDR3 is TGCGCCAGCGGCTTGGCCCAGGGACAGGCGGGCTCCTACGAGCAGTACTTC.

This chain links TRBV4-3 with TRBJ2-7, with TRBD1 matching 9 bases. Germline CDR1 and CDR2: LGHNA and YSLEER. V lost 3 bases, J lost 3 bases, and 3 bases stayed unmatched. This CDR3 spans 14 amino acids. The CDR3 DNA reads TGCGCCAGCAGCCATCGGACAGGGGACTACGAGCAGTACTTC. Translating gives CASSHRTGDYEQYF.

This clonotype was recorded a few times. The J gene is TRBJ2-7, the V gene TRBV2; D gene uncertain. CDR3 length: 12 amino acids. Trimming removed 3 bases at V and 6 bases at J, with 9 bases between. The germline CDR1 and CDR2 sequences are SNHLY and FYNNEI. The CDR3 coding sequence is TGTGCCAGCAGTGATGAGGACGGCGAGCAGTACTTC. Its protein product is CASSDEDGEQYF.

The CDR3 DNA is TGCGCCAGCAGCCAAGGCGACAGGGGTTCCGGGGAGCTGTTTTTT. It encodes CASSQGDRGSGELFF. This sequence joins TRBV5-1 and TRBJ2-2; 8 bases map to TRBD1. V lost 4 bases to trimming and J lost 6 bases; unmatched junction nucleotides: 8. Germline V gives CDR1 SGHRS, CDR2 YFSETQ. The CDR3 spans 15 residues.

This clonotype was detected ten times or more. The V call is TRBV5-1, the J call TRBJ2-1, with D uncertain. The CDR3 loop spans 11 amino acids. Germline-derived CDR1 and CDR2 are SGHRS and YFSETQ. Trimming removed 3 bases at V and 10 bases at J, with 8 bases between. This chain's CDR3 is CASSSSSEQFF. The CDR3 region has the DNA TGCGCCAGCAGCTCTAGTAGCGAGCAGTTCTTC.

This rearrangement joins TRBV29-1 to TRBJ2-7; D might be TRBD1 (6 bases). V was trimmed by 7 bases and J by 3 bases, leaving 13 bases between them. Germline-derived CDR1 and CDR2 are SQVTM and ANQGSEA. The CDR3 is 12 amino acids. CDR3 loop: CSAGDTYYEQYF. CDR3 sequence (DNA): TGCAGCGCCGGGGACACTTACTACGAGCAGTACTTC.

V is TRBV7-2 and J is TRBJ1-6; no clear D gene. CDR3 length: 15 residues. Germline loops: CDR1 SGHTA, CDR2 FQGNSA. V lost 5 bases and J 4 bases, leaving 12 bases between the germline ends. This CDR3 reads CASSPNNVYNSPLHF. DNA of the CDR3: TGTGCCAGCAGCCCTAACAACGTGTATAATTCACCCCTCCACTTT.

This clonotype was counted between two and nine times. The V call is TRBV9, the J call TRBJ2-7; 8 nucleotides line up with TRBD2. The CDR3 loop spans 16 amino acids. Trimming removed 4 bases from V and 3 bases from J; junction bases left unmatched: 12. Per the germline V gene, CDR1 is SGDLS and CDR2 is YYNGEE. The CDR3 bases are TGTGCCAGCAGCCCTACCGGGACTAGGGGTTTCTACGAGCAGTACTTC. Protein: CASSPTGTRGFYEQYF.

This chain's CDR3 is CASSLWTGGTSGYEQYF. DNA of the CDR3: TGTGCCAGCAGCTTATGGACCGGGGGGACTAGCGGGTACGAGCAGTACTTC. This chain links TRBV7-2 with TRBJ2-7; 12 positions agree with TRBD2. V shed 2 bases, J shed 4 bases, and the junction held 9 bases outside the gene matches. This CDR3 spans 17 amino acids. Germline assignment: CDR1 SGHTA and CDR2 FQGNSA.

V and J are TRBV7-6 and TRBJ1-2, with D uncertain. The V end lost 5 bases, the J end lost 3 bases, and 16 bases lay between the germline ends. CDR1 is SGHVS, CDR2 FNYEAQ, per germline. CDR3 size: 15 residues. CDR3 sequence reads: CASSPDDGPYYGYTF. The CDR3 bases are TGTGCCAGCAGCCCAGACGACGGACCGTACTATGGCTACACCTTC.

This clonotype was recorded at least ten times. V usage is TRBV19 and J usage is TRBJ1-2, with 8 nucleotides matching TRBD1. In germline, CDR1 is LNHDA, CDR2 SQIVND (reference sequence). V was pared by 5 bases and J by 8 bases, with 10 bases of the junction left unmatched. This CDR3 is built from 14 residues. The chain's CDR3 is CASSPRTGLSGYTF. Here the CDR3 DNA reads TGTGCCAGTAGTCCTAGGACAGGGCTTTCAGGCTACACCTTC.